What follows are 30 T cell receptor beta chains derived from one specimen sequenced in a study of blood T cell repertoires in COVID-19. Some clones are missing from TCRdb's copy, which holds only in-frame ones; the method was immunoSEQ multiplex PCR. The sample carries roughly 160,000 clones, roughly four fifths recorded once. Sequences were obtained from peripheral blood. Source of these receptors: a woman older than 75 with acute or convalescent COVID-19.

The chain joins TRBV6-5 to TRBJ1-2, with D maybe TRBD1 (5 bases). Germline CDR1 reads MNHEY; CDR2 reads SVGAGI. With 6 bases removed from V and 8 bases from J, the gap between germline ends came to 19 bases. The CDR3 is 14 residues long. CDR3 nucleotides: TGTGCCAGCAGGGACACGGGTCCCCAGCGCGGCTACACCTTC. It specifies CASRDTGPQRGYTF.

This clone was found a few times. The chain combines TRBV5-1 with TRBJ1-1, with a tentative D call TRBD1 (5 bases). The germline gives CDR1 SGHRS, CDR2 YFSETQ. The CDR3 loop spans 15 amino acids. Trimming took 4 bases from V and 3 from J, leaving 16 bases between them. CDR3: CASSPSAGLDTEAFF. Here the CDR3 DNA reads TGCGCCAGCAGCCCCTCGGCAGGGCTGGACACTGAAGCTTTCTTT.

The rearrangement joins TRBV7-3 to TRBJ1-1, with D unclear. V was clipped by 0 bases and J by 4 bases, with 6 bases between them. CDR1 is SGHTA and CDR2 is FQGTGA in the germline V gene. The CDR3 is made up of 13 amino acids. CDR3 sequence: CASSLTESTEAFF. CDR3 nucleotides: TGTGCCAGCAGCTTAACGGAGAGCACTGAAGCTTTCTTT.

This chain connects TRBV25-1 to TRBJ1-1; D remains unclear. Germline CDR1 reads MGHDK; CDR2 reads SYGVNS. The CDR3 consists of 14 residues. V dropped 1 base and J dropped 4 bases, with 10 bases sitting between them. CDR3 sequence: CASSEFGEVTEAFF. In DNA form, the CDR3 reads TGTGCCAGCAGTGAATTTGGTGAGGTCACTGAAGCTTTCTTT.

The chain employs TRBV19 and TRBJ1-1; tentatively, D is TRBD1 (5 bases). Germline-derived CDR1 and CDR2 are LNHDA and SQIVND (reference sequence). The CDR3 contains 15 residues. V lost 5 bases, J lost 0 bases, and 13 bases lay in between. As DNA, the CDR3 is TGTGCCAGTAGTCCCCAAGGGGCCATGAACACTGAAGCTTTCTTT. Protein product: CASSPQGAMNTEAFF.

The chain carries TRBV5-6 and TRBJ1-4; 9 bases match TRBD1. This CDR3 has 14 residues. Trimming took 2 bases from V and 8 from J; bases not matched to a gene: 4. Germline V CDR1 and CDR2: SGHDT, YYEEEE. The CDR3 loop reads CASSFGTGREKLFF. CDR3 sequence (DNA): TGTGCCAGCAGCTTTGGGACAGGGAGAGAAAAACTGTTTTTT.

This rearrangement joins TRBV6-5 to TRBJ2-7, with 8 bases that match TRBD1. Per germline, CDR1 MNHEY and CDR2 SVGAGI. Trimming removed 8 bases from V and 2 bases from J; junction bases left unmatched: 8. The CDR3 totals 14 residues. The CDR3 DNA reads TGTGCCAGCTTACGACAGGGGCGAGCCTACGAGCAGTACTTC. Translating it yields CASLRQGRAYEQYF.

The CDR3, as DNA: TGTGCCAGCAGCCCTGATCCCCCGGGATCACCCCTCCACTTT. Protein sequence: CASSPDPPGSPLHF. The J gene is TRBJ1-6, the V gene TRBV28; D gene ambiguous. The V gene's germline CDR1 is MDHEN and CDR2 SYDVKM. This CDR3 contains 14 residues. The V end lost 6 bases, the J end lost 10 bases, and 16 bases lay between the germline ends. Looking up the rest from reference TRBV28 and TRBJ1-6 gives the full variable domain: DVKVTQSSRYLVKRTGEKVFLECVQDMDHENMFWYRQDPGLGLRLIYFSYDVKMKEKGDIPEGYSVSREKKERFSLILESASTNQTSMYLCASSPDPPGSPLHFGNGTRLTVT.

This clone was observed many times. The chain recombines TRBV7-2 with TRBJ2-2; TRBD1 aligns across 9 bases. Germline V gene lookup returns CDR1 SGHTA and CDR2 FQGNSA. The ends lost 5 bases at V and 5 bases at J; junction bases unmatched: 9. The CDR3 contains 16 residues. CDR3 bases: TGTGCCAGCAGCCAGACCAGGGACAGGGTGACCGGGGAGCTGTTTTTT. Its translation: CASSQTRDRVTGELFF. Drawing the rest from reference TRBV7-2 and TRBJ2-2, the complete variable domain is GAGVSQSPSNKVTEKGKDVELRCDPISGHTALYWYRQSLGQGLEFLIYFQGNSAPDKSGLPSDRFSAERTGGSVSTLTIQRTQQEDSAVYLCASSQTRDRVTGELFFGEGSRLTVL.

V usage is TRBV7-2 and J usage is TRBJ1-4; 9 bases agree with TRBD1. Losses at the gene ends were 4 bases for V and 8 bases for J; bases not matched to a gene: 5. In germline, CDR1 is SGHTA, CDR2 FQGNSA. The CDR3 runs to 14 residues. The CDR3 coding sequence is TGTGCCAGCAGCTCCGGGACAGGGCGCGAAAAACTGTTTTTT. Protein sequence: CASSSGTGREKLFF.

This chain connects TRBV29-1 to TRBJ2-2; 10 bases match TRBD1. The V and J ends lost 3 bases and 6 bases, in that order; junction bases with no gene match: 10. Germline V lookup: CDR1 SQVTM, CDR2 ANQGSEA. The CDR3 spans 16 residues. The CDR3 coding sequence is TGCAGCGTTGAGTGGTCCGGGACAGGGGTCCCCGGGGAGCTGTTTTTT. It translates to CSVEWSGTGVPGELFF.

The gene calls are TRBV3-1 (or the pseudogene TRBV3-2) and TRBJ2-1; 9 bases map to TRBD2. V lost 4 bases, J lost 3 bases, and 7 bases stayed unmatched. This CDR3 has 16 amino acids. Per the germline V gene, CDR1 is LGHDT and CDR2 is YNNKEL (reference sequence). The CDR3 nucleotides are TGTGCCAGCAGCCCTTCCTTAGCGGGAGTCTACAATGAGCAGTTCTTC. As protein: CASSPSLAGVYNEQFF.

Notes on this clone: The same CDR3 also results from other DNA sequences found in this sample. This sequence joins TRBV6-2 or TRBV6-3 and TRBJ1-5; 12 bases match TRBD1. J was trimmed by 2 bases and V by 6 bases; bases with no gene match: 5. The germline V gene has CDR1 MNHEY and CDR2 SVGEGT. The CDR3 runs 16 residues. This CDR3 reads CASSPRDRGRNQPQHF. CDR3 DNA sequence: TGTGCCAGCAGCCCACGGGACAGGGGGCGCAATCAGCCCCAGCATTTT.

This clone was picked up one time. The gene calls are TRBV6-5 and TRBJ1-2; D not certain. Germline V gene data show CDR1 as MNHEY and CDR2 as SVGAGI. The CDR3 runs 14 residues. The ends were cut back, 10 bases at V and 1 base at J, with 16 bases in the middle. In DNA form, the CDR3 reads TGTGCCACCCACCCCCCGGGTTATAACTATGGCTACACCTTC. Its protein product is CATHPPGYNYGYTF.

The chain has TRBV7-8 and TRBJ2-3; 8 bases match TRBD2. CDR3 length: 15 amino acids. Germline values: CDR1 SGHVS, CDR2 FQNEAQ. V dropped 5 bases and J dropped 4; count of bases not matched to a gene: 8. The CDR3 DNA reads TGTGCCAGCAGCGAAGGTCTAGCGGGTCCAGATACGCAGTATTTT. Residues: CASSEGLAGPDTQYF.

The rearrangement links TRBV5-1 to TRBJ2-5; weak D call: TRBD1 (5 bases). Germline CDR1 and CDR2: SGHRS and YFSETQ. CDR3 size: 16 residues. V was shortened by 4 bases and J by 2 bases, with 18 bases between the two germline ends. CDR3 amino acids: CASSVGQGLEQETQYF. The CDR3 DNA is TGCGCCAGCAGCGTGGGGCAGGGCCTAGAGCAAGAGACCCAGTACTTC.

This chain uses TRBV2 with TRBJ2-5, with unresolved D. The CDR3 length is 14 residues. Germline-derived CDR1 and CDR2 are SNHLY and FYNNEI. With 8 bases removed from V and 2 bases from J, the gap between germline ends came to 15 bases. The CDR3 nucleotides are TGTGCCAGCGGTCAGTATCCGTTGCAAGAGACCCAGTACTTC. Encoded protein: CASGQYPLQETQYF.

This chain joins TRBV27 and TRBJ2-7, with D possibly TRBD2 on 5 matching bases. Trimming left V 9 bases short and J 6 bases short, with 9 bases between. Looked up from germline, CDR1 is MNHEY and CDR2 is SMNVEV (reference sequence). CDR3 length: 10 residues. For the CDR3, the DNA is TGTGCCAGGGGAGTCGGCGAGCAGTACTTC. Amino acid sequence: CARGVGEQYF.

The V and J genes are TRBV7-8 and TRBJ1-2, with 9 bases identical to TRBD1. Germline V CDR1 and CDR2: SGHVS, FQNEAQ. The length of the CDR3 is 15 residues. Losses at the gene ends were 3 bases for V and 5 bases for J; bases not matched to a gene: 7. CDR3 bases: TGTGCCAGCAGCTTGAGACCGGGACAGGGATATGGCTACACCTTC. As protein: CASSLRPGQGYGYTF.

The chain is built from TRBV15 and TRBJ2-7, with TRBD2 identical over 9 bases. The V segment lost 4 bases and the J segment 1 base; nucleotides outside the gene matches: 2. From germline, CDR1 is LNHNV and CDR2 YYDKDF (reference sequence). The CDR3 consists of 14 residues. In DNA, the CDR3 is TGTGCCACCAGCACGACTAGCGGTTCCTACGAGCAGTACTTC. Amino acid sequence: CATSTTSGSYEQYF. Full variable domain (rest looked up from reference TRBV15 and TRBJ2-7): DAMVIQNPRYQVTQFGKPVTLSCSQTLNHNVMYWYQQKSSQAPKLLFHYYDKDFNNEADTPDNFQSRRPNTSFCFLDIRSPGLGDTAMYLCATSTTSGSYEQYFGPGTRLTVT.

The CDR3 loop is CASAGTRSYQETQYF. The CDR3 nucleotides are TGTGCTAGTGCAGGTACCAGGTCATACCAAGAGACCCAGTACTTC. This rearrangement joins TRBV12-5 to TRBJ2-5; D gene uncertain. This CDR3 comprises 15 residues. Germline V gene sequence: CDR1 LGHNT, CDR2 FRNRAP. Trimming removed 7 bases from V and 0 bases from J, with 15 bases in between.

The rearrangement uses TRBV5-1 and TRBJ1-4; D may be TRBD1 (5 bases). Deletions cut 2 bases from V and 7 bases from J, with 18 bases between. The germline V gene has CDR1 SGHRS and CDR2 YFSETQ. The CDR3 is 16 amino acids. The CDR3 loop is CASSFQTQGGGEKLFF. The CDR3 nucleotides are TGCGCCAGCAGCTTCCAAACCCAGGGAGGAGGTGAAAAACTGTTTTTT.

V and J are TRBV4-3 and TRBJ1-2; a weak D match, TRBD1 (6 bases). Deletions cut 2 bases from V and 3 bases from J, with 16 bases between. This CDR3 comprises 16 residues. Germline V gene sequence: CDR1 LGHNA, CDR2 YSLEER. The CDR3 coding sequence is TGCGCCAGCAGCCAAACCCTCCTGGACAGCTACTATGGCTACACCTTC. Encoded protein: CASSQTLLDSYYGYTF.

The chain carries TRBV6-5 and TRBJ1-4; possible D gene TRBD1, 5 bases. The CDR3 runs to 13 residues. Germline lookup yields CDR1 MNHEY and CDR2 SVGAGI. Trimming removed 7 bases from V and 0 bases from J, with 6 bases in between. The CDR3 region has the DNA TGTGCCAGCACGGGGGCAACTAATGAAAAACTGTTTTTT. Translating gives CASTGATNEKLFF.

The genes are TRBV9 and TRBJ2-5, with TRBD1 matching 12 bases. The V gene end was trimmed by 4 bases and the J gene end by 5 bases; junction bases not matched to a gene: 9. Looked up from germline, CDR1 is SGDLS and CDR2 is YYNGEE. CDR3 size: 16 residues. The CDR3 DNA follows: TGTGCCAGCAGCCCTAGGGGGACAGGGGGCGTCGAGACCCAGTACTTC. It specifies CASSPRGTGGVETQYF. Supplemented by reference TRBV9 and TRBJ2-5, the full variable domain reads DSGVTQTPKHLITATGQRVTLRCSPRSGDLSVYWYQQSLDQGLQFLIQYYNGEERAKGNILERFSAQQFPDLHSELNLSSLELGDSALYFCASSPRGTGGVETQYFGPGTRLLVL.

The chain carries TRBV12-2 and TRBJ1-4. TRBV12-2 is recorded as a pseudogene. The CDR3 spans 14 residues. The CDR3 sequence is CASRLAEANEKLFF. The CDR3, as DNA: TGTGCAAGTCGCTTAGCCGAGGCTAATGAAAAACTGTTTTTT.

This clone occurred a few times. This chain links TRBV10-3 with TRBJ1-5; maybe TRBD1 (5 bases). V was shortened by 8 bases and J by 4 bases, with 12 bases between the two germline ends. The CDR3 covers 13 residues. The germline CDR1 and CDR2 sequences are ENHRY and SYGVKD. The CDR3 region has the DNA TGTGCCATCGGGGCAGGGCTAAATCAGCCCCAGCATTTT. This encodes CAIGAGLNQPQHF.

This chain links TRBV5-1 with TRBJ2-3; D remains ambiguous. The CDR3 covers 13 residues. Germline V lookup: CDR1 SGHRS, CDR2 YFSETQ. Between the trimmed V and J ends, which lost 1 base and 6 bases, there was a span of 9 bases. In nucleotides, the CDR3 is TGCGCCAGCAGCTTGTACAGCCAGGATACGCAGTATTTT. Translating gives CASSLYSQDTQYF.

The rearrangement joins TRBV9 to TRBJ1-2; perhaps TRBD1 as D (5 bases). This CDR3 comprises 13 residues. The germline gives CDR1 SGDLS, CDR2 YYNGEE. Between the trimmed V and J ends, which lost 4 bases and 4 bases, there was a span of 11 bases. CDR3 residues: CASSPRQRYGYTF. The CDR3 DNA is TGTGCCAGCAGCCCCCGACAGCGCTATGGCTACACCTTC.

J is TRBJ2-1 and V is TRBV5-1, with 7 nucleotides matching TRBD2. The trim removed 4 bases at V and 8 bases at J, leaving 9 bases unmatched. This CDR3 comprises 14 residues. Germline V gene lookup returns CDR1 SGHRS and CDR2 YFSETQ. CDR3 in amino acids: CASSTQRGSDEQFF. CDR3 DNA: TGCGCCAGCAGCACCCAGCGGGGTTCAGATGAGCAGTTCTTC.